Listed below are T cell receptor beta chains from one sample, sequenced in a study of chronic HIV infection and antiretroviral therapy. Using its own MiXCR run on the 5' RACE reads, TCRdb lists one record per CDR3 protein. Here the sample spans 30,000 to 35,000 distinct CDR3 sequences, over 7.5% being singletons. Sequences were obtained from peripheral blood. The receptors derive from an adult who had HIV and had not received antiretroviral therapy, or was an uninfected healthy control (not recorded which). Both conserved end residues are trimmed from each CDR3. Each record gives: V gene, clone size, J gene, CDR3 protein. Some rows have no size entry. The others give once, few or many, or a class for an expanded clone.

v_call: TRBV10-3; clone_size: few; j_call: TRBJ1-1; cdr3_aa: AISELAGSTEAF
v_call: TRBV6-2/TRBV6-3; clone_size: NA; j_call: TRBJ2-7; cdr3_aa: ASTTGNEQY
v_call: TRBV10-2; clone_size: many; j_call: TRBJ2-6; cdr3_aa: ASSARTGANVLT
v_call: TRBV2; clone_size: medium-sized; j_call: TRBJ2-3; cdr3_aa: ASSHTDTQY
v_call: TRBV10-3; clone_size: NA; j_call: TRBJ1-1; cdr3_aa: ATLPGAMNTEAF
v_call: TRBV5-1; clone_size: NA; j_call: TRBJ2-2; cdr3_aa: ASSYQGTGELF
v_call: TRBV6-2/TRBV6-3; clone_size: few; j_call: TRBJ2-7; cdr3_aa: ASRSDIYEQY
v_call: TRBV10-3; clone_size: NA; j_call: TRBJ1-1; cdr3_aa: AIRSGQGNTEAF
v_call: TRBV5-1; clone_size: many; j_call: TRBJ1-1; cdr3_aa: ASSSFGGEVATEAF
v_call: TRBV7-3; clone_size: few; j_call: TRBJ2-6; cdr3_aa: ASSLNAGPSGANVLT
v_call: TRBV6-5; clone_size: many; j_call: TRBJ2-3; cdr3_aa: ASSYRTGSTDTQY